This T cell receptor (beta chain) was profiled in a study of human T cells and chemical hapten exposure. Authors' processing steps: The number of TCRs in each sample had a median of approximately 90,000 and spanned about 20,000 to 700,000. From the RACE reads, TCRdb called clonotypes with MiXCR, one entry per CDR3 protein. For this entry, the V and J calls and clone size follow TCRdb and not the study's own pipeline. The sample has 40,000 to 50,000 distinct CDR3 sequences, about 4.2% seen once. Regarding the study as a whole: With patch test score, the counts of PT1 expanded TCRs showed a positive correlation. Expanded TCRs made up significantly more big CDR3 similarity clusters than controls did.

Documented time point: patch test 1, 2 weeks after DPC sensitization. Treatment denoted: therapeutic diphenylcyclopropenone sensitization with weekly scalp DPC. Researchers extracted total RNA from unfractionated whole blood. Only a few counts were recorded for this clonotype. Its antigen is undetermined. V shed 8 bases, J shed 4 bases, and the junction held 10 bases outside the gene matches. The CDR3 contains 14 residues. This chain joins TRBV12-3 or TRBV12-4 and TRBJ1-2; 7 bases agree with TRBD1. Sequencing used whole blood, obtained in connection with sensitization to the hapten diphenylcyclopropenone (DPC). The TCR comes from a man aged 45-60 years with alopecia areata. Some clones in this sample may be carry-over from other donors' samples. CDR3 sequence: CASRSQGVPYGYTF. DNA of the CDR3: TGTGCCAGCCGTTCCCAGGGGGTACCCTATGGCTACACCTTC.